This entry describes one T cell receptor (beta chain). The antigen remains unidentified. Other nucleotide sequences from this sample produce the same CDR3. The source of the sample is a study of graft-versus-host responses after intestinal transplantation. Data came from immunoSEQ multiplex PCR; TCRdb stores just in-frame clones and leaves some out. The sample has about 120,000 clones, approximately 90% seen once. The material was unstimulated CD4+ T cells sorted from spleen or lymph node cells, obtained before intestinal transplant. This TCR came from a human donor who received an intestinal transplant.

As DNA, the CDR3 is TGTGCCAGCTCACCTATGACAGGGAACACTGAAGCTTTCTTT. It yields the protein CASSPMTGNTEAFF. J is TRBJ1-1 and V is TRBV18, with a possible D match to TRBD1 (6 bases). The CDR3 loop spans 14 amino acids. V was clipped by 3 bases and J by 1 base, with 9 bases between them. Germline-derived CDR1 and CDR2 are KGHSH and LQKENI.